The present T cell receptor (beta chain) was sequenced within a study of T cells in Graves' hyperthyroidism and ophthalmopathy. Overall study findings and caveats: Ophthalmopathy, which appeared later, was predicted by the model a median about 6 months before onset.

Patients were excluded for uncontrolled infection, other autoimmune disease, pregnancy or lactation. Worth noting for this clonotype: The antigen is not known.

The investigators amplified TCR beta CDR3 regions from RNA transcripts. Using the HTBI primer set, a first-round RT-PCR was run on the TCR CDR3. TCRdb called the multiplex PCR reads again in MiXCR, with one record for every CDR3 protein. The table records 300,000 to 450,000 distinct CDR3 sequences, roughly 12% of them present only once. J gave up 4 bases and V 6 bases, and 5 bases lay outside the gene matches. This CDR3 region has 15 residues. CDR1 is ENHRY and CDR2 is SYGVKD in the germline V gene. This TCR came from a man aged 25 to 40 with Graves' hyperthyroidism that later progressed to Graves' ophthalmopathy. Material for sequencing was blood. This chain joins TRBV10-3 and TRBJ2-1; TRBD2 matches 11 bases. The CDR3 loop is CAIRDSGGDYNEQFF. The CDR3 coding sequence is TGTGCCATCAGGGATAGCGGGGGGGATTACAATGAGCAGTTCTTC.